Below, 7 T cell receptor beta chains from the same sample are listed, as sequenced in a study of shared clonotypes between healthy human individuals (TCRdb year 2020). The method was the immunoSEQ multiplex PCR assay. TCRdb limited this immuneACCESS table to in-frame rearrangements with V and J called. A share of clones is missing; checked studies link under half to unresolved V genes, and the rest is unexplained. The table for this sample lists about 500,000 clones; approximately 80% of them were counted only once. Clones ranked in the top ten supply around 12% of the sample. Sequencing was carried out using PBMCs. The receptors were gathered from a woman aged 40 to 50 in good health. Some clones in this sample may be carry-over from other donors' samples.

V and J are TRBV7-2 and TRBJ2-7; the D gene is possibly TRBD1 (6 bases). This CDR3 contains 16 residues. V dropped 1 base and J dropped 3 bases, with 16 bases sitting between them. Germline CDR1 reads SGHTA; CDR2 reads FQGNSA. The CDR3, as DNA: TGTGCCAGCAGCTTAGTTGCCCTACAGGGATACTACGAGCAGTACTTC. This gives the protein CASSLVALQGYYEQYF.

V gene TRBV5-6 combines with J gene TRBJ2-2; TRBD2 agrees at 7 bases. J gave up 3 bases and V 5 bases, and 10 bases lay outside the gene matches. Per the germline V gene, CDR1 is SGHDT and CDR2 is YYEEEE. The CDR3 loop spans 16 amino acids. CDR3 residues: CASSLLPGGDTGELFF. The CDR3 coding sequence is TGTGCCAGCAGTCTTTTACCGGGAGGCGACACCGGGGAGCTGTTTTTT. Filled out from reference TRBV5-6 and TRBJ2-2, the complete variable domain reads DAGVTQSPTHLIKTRGQQVTLRCSPKSGHDTVSWYQQALGQGPQFIFQYYEEEERQRGNFPDRFSGHQFPNYSSELNVNALLLGDSALYLCASSLLPGGDTGELFFGEGSRLTVL.

This clone was recorded only once. No conserved phenylalanine or tryptophan is present at the end of the CDR3, so a read error is the likely explanation. The V gene is TRBV30, the J gene TRBJ1-1; D might be TRBD1 (5 bases). V was clipped by 3 bases and J by 5 bases, with 7 bases between them. The CDR3 loop spans 11 amino acids. The germline V gene encodes CDR1 GTSNPN and CDR2 SVGIG (reference sequence). CDR3 protein: CAWRDITEAFC. The CDR3 nucleotides read TGTGCCTGGAGGGACATTACTGAAGCTTTCTGT.

This chain links TRBV6-6 with TRBJ2-7, with 10 bases aligning to TRBD2. Germline V gene lookup returns CDR1 MNHNY and CDR2 SVGAGI (reference sequence). CDR3 size: 14 residues. J lost 4 bases, V lost 6 bases, and 6 bases had no gene match. The CDR3 protein is CASRRSSGSYEQYF. DNA of the CDR3: TGTGCCAGCAGGCGATCTAGCGGGAGTTACGAGCAGTACTTC.

This clone has just a few counts. The chain combines TRBV7-2 with TRBJ2-3; tentative D call: TRBD2 (6 bases). Germline V gives CDR1 SGHTA, CDR2 FQGNSA. This CDR3 spans 15 amino acids. V was shortened by 4 bases and J by 3 bases, with 14 bases between the two germline ends. CDR3 loop: CASSYGTPKTDTQYF. DNA for the CDR3: TGTGCCAGCAGCTACGGGACTCCCAAAACAGATACGCAGTATTTT.

This chain uses TRBV28 with TRBJ2-7; 7 bases align to TRBD1. CDR1 is MDHEN, CDR2 SYDVKM, per germline. J gave up 3 bases and V 5 bases, and 10 bases lay outside the gene matches. The CDR3 loop spans 15 amino acids. DNA for the CDR3: TGTGCCAGCAGTGGGTCAGGGGGTTCCTTCTACGAGCAGTACTTC. Protein: CASSGSGGSFYEQYF.

As to this clone: This likely traces to a read error, being one base from a far larger clone. V and J are TRBV27 and TRBJ2-7; 9 bases fit TRBD1. Trimming cost V 4 bases and J 11 bases; bases outside gene matches: 15. This CDR3 contains 15 residues. Looked up from germline, CDR1 is MNHEY and CDR2 is SMNVEV (reference sequence). CDR3 in amino acids: CASSSLPGQGRIKYF. CDR3 bases: TGTGCCAGCAGTTCCCTCCCCGGACAGGGGAGAATAAAGTACTTC.